This TCR beta chain stems from a study of CD8 T cells in Susac syndrome. The RNA input was roughly 0.45 to 1 ug, and it was reverse transcribed with random hexamers. Coverage of TCR beta CDR3 amplification by immunoSEQ multiplex PCR extended to 54 Vbeta and 13 Jbeta. MiXCR, run by TCRdb on the immunoSEQ multiplex PCR reads, gives a single entry per CDR3 protein. Of fewer than 150,000 distinct CDR3 sequences listed, 95% are singletons. This clonotype was obtained from a human donor with Susac syndrome. The sample comprised CD8+ T cells from PBMCs.

This CDR3 reads CSARDFDLNTEAFF. The CDR3 DNA sequence: TGCAGTGCTAGAGATTTTGACTTGAACACTGAAGCTTTCTTT. This chain connects TRBV20-1 to TRBJ1-1; D is unclear. This CDR3 comprises 14 residues. The ends were cut back, 0 bases at V and 0 bases at J, with 8 bases in the middle. Germline lookup yields CDR1 DFQATT and CDR2 SNEGSKA (reference sequence).